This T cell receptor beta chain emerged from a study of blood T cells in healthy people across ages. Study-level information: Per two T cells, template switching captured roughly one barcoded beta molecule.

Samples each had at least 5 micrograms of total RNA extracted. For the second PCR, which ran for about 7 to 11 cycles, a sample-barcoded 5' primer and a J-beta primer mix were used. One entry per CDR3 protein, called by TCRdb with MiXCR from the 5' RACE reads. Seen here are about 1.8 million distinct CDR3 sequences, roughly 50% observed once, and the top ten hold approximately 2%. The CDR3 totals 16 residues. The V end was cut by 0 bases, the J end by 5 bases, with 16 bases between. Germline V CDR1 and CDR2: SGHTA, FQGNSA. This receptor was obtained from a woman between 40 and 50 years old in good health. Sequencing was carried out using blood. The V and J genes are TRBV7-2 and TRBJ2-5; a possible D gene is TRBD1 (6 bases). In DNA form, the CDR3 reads TGTGCCAGCAGCTTAGCCACCAGCGCAGGGGAGGAGACCCAGTACTTC. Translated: CASSLATSAGEETQYF.